These T cell receptor beta chains were read from a single sample in a study of T cells in localized non-small cell lung cancer. The assay was immunoSEQ multiplex PCR, and TCRdb's table has in-frame clones only and misses some. The table includes approximately 26,000 clones, 91% detected once. The material was peripheral blood, obtained before any cancer treatment. The source is a female donor of 60 years or more with stage II squamous cell lung carcinoma. Each CDR3 is given with its conserved first and last residue. D genes are given only for firm matches.

>TRBV9|TRBJ2-3|TRBD2
CASSELRGGAPDTQYF
TGTGCCAGCAGTGAACTCCGCGGGGGGGCACCAGATACGCAGTATTTT
>TRBV19|TRBJ1-6|-
CASSIGAVNSPLHF
TGTGCCAGTAGTATTGGGGCAGTTAATTCACCCCTCCACTTT
>TRBV5-5|TRBJ1-4|TRBD1
CASSGTGGANEKLFF
TGTGCCAGCAGCGGTACAGGGGGAGCTAATGAAAAACTGTTTTTT
>TRBV10-1|TRBJ1-2|-
CASSAGNYGYTF
TGCGCCAGCAGCGCCGGGAACTATGGCTACACCTTC
>TRBV7-2|TRBJ2-3|-
CASSLAGGGADTQYF
TGTGCCAGCAGCTTAGCGGGAGGGGGGGCAGATACGCAGTATTTT
>TRBV29-1|TRBJ2-3|TRBD1
CSVFRQGSQYF
TGCAGCGTTTTTCGACAGGGATCGCAGTATTTT
>TRBV5-1|TRBJ2-3|TRBD2
CASSLVGREDTQYF
TGCGCCAGCAGCTTGGTCGGGAGGGAGGATACGCAGTATTTT
>TRBV4-2|TRBJ2-5|-
CASSRRDQVVGETQYF
TGTGCCAGCAGCCGCCGGGATCAGGTGGTGGGTGAGACCCAGTACTTC
>TRBV7-2|TRBJ2-3|-
CASSTTGGDTQYF
TGTGCCAGCAGCACCACGGGTGGGGATACGCAGTATTTT
>TRBV5-4|TRBJ2-7|TRBD2
CASSQDRTSGTIEQYF
TGTGCCAGCAGCCAAGATAGGACTAGCGGGACTATAGAGCAGTACTTC
>TRBV19|TRBJ2-5|TRBD2
CASSIGRGGSETQYF
TGTGCCAGTAGTATCGGTCGGGGGGGCTCGGAGACCCAGTACTTC
>TRBV5-1|TRBJ1-2|TRBD1
CASSSPGTDSGYTF
TGCGCCAGCAGCTCTCCAGGGACAGATTCTGGCTACACCTTC